Reported below is one T cell receptor beta chain. The naive CD8 fraction comprised CD45RO-negative cells positively selected for CCR7 and excluded terminally differentiated effector memory CD45RA+ cells. The sample is drawn from a study of shared clonotypes between healthy human individuals. Study-wide background: CD8 memory received one plate per donor, CD8 naive two, CD4 memory three and CD4 naive three.

CDR1 and CDR2 from the germline V gene are SEHNR and FQNEAQ (reference sequence). This CDR3 spans 15 amino acids. V gave up 2 bases and J gave up 6 bases; unmatched junction bases: 5. Clones were read by immunoSEQ multiplex PCR, and TCRdb kept only the in-frame ones, dropping some. Of roughly 1,800,000 clones in the sample, about 94% are singletons; the top ten hold approximately 1.2%. Sequencing was done on a sample of naive CD8+ T cells sorted from blood. V gene TRBV7-9 combines with J gene TRBJ2-1, with 9 bases lining up with TRBD1. The TCR was taken from a young man in good health. The CDR3 bases are TGTGCCAGCAGCTTACCCTGGGACAGGGCCAATGAGCAGTTCTTC. Protein product: CASSLPWDRANEQFF.